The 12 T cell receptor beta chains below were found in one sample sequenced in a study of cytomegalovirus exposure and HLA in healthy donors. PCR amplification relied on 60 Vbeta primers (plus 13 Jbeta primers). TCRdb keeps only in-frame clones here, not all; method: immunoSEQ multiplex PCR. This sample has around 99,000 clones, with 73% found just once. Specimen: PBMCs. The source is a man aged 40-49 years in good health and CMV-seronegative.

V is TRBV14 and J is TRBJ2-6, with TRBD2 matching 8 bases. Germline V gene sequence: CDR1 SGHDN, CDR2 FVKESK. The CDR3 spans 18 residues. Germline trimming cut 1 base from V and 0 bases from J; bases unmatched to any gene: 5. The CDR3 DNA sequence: TGTGCCAGCAGCCAAGCGGGGGGGTATTCCTCTGGGGCCAACGTCCTGACTTTC. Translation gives CASSQAGGYSSGANVLTF.

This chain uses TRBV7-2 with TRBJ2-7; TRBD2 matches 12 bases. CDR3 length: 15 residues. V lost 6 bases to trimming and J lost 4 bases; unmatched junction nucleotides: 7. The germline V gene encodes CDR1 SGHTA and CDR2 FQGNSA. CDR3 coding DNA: TGTGCCAGCAGGGTCCTAGCGGGGGGGCTATACGAGCAGTACTTC. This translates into CASRVLAGGLYEQYF.

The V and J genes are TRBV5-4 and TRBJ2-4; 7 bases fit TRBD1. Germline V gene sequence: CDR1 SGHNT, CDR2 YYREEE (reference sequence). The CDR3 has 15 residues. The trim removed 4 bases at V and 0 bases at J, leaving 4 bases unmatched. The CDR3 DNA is TGTGCCAGCAGCACGGGACAGCTAGCCAAAAACATTCAGTACTTC. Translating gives CASSTGQLAKNIQYF.

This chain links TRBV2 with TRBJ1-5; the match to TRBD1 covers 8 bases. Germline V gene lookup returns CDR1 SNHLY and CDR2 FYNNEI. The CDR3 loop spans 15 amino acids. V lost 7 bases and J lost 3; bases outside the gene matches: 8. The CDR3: CASNLGQELNQPQHF. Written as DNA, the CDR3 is TGTGCCAGCAACTTGGGACAGGAACTCAATCAGCCCCAGCATTTT.

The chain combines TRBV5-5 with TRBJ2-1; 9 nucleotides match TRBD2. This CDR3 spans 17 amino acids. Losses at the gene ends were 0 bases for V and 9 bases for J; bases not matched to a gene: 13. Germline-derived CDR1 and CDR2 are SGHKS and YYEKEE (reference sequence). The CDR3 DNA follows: TGTGCCAGCAGCTTGGGGTCCGTGGGCGGGGGGGCCGCTGAGCAGTTCTTC. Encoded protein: CASSLGSVGGGAAEQFF.

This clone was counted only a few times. The CDR3 coding sequence is TGCGCCAGCAGCCAGCCCGGACAGAACAATGAAAAACTGTTTTTT. Translated: CASSQPGQNNEKLFF. The chain has TRBV4-1 and TRBJ1-4; possibly TRBD1 for D (6 bases). The CDR3 contains 15 residues. Trimming cost V 3 bases and J 5 bases, with 13 bases left between them. Germline V lookup: CDR1 MGHRA, CDR2 YSYEKL.

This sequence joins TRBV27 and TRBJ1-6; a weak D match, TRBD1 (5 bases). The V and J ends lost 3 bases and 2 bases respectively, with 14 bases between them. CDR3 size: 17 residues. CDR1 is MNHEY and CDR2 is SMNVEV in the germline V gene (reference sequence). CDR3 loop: CASSFSAQGTYNSPLHF. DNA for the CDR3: TGTGCCAGCAGTTTTTCAGCTCAGGGAACCTATAATTCACCCCTCCACTTT.

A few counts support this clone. CDR3 residues: CASSSSTGKGFYGYTF. The CDR3 nucleotides read TGTGCCAGCAGCTCCTCGACAGGGAAAGGGTTCTATGGCTACACCTTC. The chain couples TRBV5-4 to TRBJ1-2; 7 bases agree with TRBD1. J was trimmed by 4 bases and V by 3 bases; bases with no gene match: 12. CDR3 length: 16 amino acids. Germline V gene lookup returns CDR1 SGHNT and CDR2 YYREEE (reference sequence). Full variable domain (missing parts from reference TRBV5-4 and TRBJ1-2): ETGVTQSPTHLIKTRGQQVTLRCSSQSGHNTVSWYQQALGQGPQFIFQYYREEENGRGNFPPRFSGLQFPNYSSELNVNALELDDSALYLCASSSSTGKGFYGYTFGSGTRLTVV.

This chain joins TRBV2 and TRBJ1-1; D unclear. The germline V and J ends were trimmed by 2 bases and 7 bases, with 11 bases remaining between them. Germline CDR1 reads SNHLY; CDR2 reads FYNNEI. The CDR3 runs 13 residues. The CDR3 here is CASSEWVGDEAFF. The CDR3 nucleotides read TGTGCCAGCAGTGAATGGGTCGGGGATGAAGCTTTCTTT.

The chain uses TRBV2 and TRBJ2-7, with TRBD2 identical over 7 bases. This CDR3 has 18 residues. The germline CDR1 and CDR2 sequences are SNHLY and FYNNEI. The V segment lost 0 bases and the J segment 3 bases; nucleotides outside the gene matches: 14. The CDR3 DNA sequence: TGTGCCAGCAGTGAAGCGCTTGGGGACTGGGGCGGGGGCTACGAGCAGTACTTC. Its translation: CASSEALGDWGGGYEQYF.

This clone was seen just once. The CDR3 nucleotides are TGCGCCAGCAGCTTGGATCTGGGGGCTTTGGGCGAGCAGTACTTC. Encoded protein: CASSLDLGALGEQYF. The chain joins TRBV5-1 to TRBJ2-7, with a possible D match to TRBD1 (6 bases). Germline CDR1 reads SGHRS; CDR2 reads YFSETQ. V lost 0 bases and J lost 6, with 16 bases in between. The CDR3 has 15 amino acids.

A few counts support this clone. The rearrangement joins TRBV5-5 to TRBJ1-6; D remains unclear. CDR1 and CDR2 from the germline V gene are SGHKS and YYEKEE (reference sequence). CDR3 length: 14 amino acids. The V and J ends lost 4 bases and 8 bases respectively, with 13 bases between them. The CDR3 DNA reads TGTGCCAGCAGCCGGGAGCCCGAGGATTCACCCCTCCACTTT. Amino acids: CASSREPEDSPLHF.